Shown below are 21 T cell receptor beta chains from a single sample sequenced in a study of shared clonotypes between healthy human individuals. Data came from immunoSEQ multiplex PCR; TCRdb stores just in-frame clones and leaves some out. The data contain around 1,000,000 clones, about 72% of them singletons. Sample: memory CD4+ T cells from PBMCs. Subset defined: CD45RA-negative fraction. The receptors stem from a young man in good health. Some clones in this sample may be carry-over from other donors' samples.

The rearrangement joins TRBV6-1 to TRBJ1-2; D is unresolved. The CDR3 extends over 15 amino acids. Trimming shortened V by 0 bases and J by 6 bases, and 14 bases separated the two germline ends. The germline gives CDR1 MNHNS, CDR2 SASEGT. The CDR3 spells CASSEANVPPDGYTF. Written as DNA, the CDR3 is TGTGCCAGCAGTGAAGCAAACGTCCCCCCGGATGGCTACACCTTC.

This sequence joins TRBV7-2 and TRBJ1-5; no firm D call. Germline values: CDR1 SGHTA, CDR2 FQGNSA. V was cut by 3 bases and J by 11 bases, with 23 bases left in between. The CDR3 is 16 residues long. CDR3 residues: CASSLSGIGSPASQHF. CDR3 nucleotide sequence: TGTGCCAGCAGCTTGTCGGGGATTGGATCCCCAGCTTCCCAGCATTTT.

CDR3 amino acids: CASSQSGAGGGNQPQHF. In nucleotides, the CDR3 is TGTGCCAGCAGCCAATCTGGGGCCGGGGGTGGCAATCAGCCCCAGCATTTT. J is TRBJ1-5 and V is TRBV4-2, with TRBD1 as a possible D gene (5 bases). V lost 2 bases, J lost 2 bases, and 16 bases lay in between. Germline V CDR1 and CDR2: LGHNA, YNFKEQ. There are 17 residues in the CDR3.

The chain couples TRBV4-2 to TRBJ2-1; tentatively, D is TRBD2 (5 bases). Germline-derived CDR1 and CDR2 are LGHNA and YNFKEQ. The CDR3 loop spans 16 amino acids. Trimming shortened V by 3 bases and J by 3 bases, and 15 bases separated the two germline ends. This CDR3 reads CASSQALDLFYNEQFF. The DNA for the CDR3 is TGTGCCAGCAGCCAGGCCCTGGACTTGTTCTACAATGAGCAGTTCTTC.

This chain uses TRBV28 with TRBJ1-5; TRBD1 might be the D (5 bases). The CDR3 consists of 14 residues. Germline CDR1 reads MDHEN; CDR2 reads SYDVKM. V dropped 10 bases and J dropped 6 bases, with 19 bases sitting between them. The CDR3 bases are TGTGCCACCTCACGGCAGGGTGGGCGTCAGCCCCAGCATTTT. This translates into CATSRQGGRQPQHF.

This clone was seen only a few times. This sequence may be a read error, since a much larger clone differs from it by one base. Within the sample, other DNA sequences also encode this same CDR3. The V and J genes are TRBV30 and TRBJ1-5; D not resolved. This CDR3 contains 13 residues. Trimming pared 2 bases from V and 0 bases from J, leaving 5 bases between. The germline V gene encodes CDR1 GTSNPN and CDR2 SVGIG (reference sequence). For the CDR3, the DNA is TGTGCCTGGAGTAGGGATAGCAATCAGCCCCAGCATTTT. Amino acid sequence: CAWSRDSNQPQHF. Drawing the rest from reference TRBV30 and TRBJ1-5, the complete variable domain is SQTIHQWPATLVQPVGSPLSLECTVEGTSNPNLYWYRQAAGRGLQLLFYSVGIGQISSEVPQNLSASRPQDRQFILSSKKLLLSDSGFYLCAWSRDSNQPQHFGDGTRLSIL.

The chain recombines TRBV5-1 with TRBJ2-1; D perhaps matches TRBD2 (6 bases). The germline V and J ends were trimmed by 4 bases and 0 bases, with 11 bases remaining between them. Germline V gene lookup returns CDR1 SGHRS and CDR2 YFSETQ. The CDR3 extends over 15 amino acids. CDR3 amino acids: CASSVGGSSYNEQFF. Here the CDR3 DNA reads TGCGCCAGCAGCGTTGGAGGGAGCTCCTACAATGAGCAGTTCTTC.

The rearrangement links TRBV11-1 to TRBJ2-7; tentative D call: TRBD1 (6 bases). This CDR3 contains 14 residues. The V and J ends lost 5 bases and 3 bases respectively, with 14 bases between them. CDR1 and CDR2 from the germline V gene are SGHAT and FQDESV (reference sequence). The CDR3 sequence is CASSLSDRNYEQYF. CDR3 DNA: TGTGCCAGCAGCCTCTCGGACAGAAACTACGAGCAGTACTTC.

The rearrangement uses TRBV6-6 and TRBJ1-4, with a tentative D call TRBD1 (5 bases). The germline gives CDR1 MNHNY, CDR2 SVGAGI (reference sequence). V lost 6 bases and J 2 bases, leaving 16 bases between the germline ends. The CDR3 has 16 amino acids. The CDR3 sequence is CASRDPAGSTNEKLFF. In nucleotides, the CDR3 is TGTGCCAGCAGAGACCCTGCAGGGTCCACTAATGAAAAACTGTTTTTT.

On this clone: It may be a read error: a sequence one base away is much more abundant. Other DNA sequences in this specimen translate into the identical CDR3. The chain is built from TRBV5-4 and TRBJ1-1; TRBD1 matches at 7 bases. The germline CDR1 and CDR2 sequences are SGHNT and YYREEE (reference sequence). V shed 5 bases and J 5 bases; nucleotides not matched to a gene: 15. The CDR3 loop spans 16 amino acids. The CDR3 is CASSPNNRGRGTEAFF. The CDR3 coding sequence is TGTGCCAGCAGTCCAAATAACAGGGGAAGAGGTACTGAAGCTTTCTTT. The whole variable domain, remainder taken from reference TRBV5-4 and TRBJ1-1, is ETGVTQSPTHLIKTRGQQVTLRCSSQSGHNTVSWYQQALGQGPQFIFQYYREEENGRGNFPPRFSGLQFPNYSSELNVNALELDDSALYLCASSPNNRGRGTEAFFGQGTRLTVV.

The rearrangement uses TRBV28 and TRBJ1-3; TRBD1 might be the D (5 bases). Germline CDR1 MDHEN, CDR2 SYDVKM. The CDR3 runs 15 residues. The V end lost 7 bases, the J end lost 7 bases, and 20 bases lay between the germline ends. CDR3 DNA sequence: TGTGCCAGCACCCTAAGAGGGGCAGGGTTTAACACCATATATTTT. Protein sequence: CASTLRGAGFNTIYF.

Turning to this clone: The same CDR3 is also encoded by other DNA sequences in this sample. The chain couples TRBV11-2 to TRBJ1-2; D ambiguous. The CDR3 runs to 13 residues. Germline V CDR1 and CDR2: SGHAT, FQNNGV. V lost 1 base and J lost 2, with 5 bases in between. The CDR3 region is CASSLGQNYGYTF. The CDR3 DNA reads as TGTGCCAGCAGCTTAGGGCAGAACTATGGCTACACCTTC. The full variable domain, its missing parts supplied by reference TRBV11-2 and TRBJ1-2, is EAGVAQSPRYKIIEKRQSVAFWCNPISGHATLYWYQQILGQGPKLLIQFQNNGVVDDSQLPKDRFSAERLKGVDSTLKIQPAKLEDSAVYLCASSLGQNYGYTFGSGTRLTVV.

The chain carries TRBV28 and TRBJ2-7, with no clear D. This CDR3 spans 13 amino acids. CDR1 is MDHEN, CDR2 SYDVKM, per germline. The V gene lost 3 bases and the J gene lost 1 base, with 7 bases spanning the gap. In DNA, the CDR3 is TGTGCCAGCAGTTTGGGCATGTCCTACGAGCAGTACTTC. This translates into CASSLGMSYEQYF.

The chain links TRBV27 to TRBJ2-7; the D call may be TRBD1 or TRBD2 (5 bases each). CDR1 is MNHEY and CDR2 is SMNVEV in the germline V gene (reference sequence). The CDR3 runs to 14 residues. Deletions cut 6 bases from V and 3 bases from J, with 15 bases between. The CDR3 protein is CASREGTGFYEQYF. The DNA for the CDR3 is TGTGCCAGCAGGGAAGGGACGGGCTTCTACGAGCAGTACTTC.

V usage is TRBV19 and J usage is TRBJ2-3; D ambiguous. V was trimmed by 3 bases and J by 4 bases, leaving 8 bases between them. Germline V lookup: CDR1 LNHDA, CDR2 SQIVND (reference sequence). CDR3 length equals 13 residues. CDR3 DNA: TGTGCCAGTAGTATCCCGGCGGCAGATACGCAGTATTTT. Encoded protein: CASSIPAADTQYF. Variable domain in full (rest from reference TRBV19 and TRBJ2-3): DGGITQSPKYLFRKEGQNVTLSCEQNLNHDAMYWYRQDPGQGLRLIYYSQIVNDFQKGDIAEGYSVSREKKESFPLTVTSAQKNPTAFYLCASSIPAADTQYFGPGTRLTVL.

V is TRBV2 and J is TRBJ2-7; 7 bases agree with TRBD2. Germline trimming cut 4 bases from V and 3 bases from J; bases unmatched to any gene: 3. CDR1 SNHLY and CDR2 FYNNEI come from the germline V gene. The CDR3 is made up of 13 amino acids. The CDR3 is CASSGLAVYEQYF. The CDR3 DNA reads TGTGCCAGCAGTGGCCTAGCGGTCTACGAGCAGTACTTC.

The chain carries TRBV5-4 and TRBJ1-3; D unresolved. Germline-derived CDR1 and CDR2 are SGHNT and YYREEE (reference sequence). CDR3 size: 16 residues. V was cut by 4 bases and J by 2 bases, with 16 bases left in between. The CDR3 loop is CASSPGSPTPGNTIYF. Written as DNA, the CDR3 is TGTGCCAGCAGCCCCGGGAGCCCGACGCCTGGAAACACCATATATTTT.

At least ten counts were recorded for this clone. The chain combines TRBV2 with TRBJ1-1, with 9 bases that match TRBD1. The CDR3 contains 13 residues. The V segment lost 7 bases and the J segment 1 base; nucleotides outside the gene matches: 1. Germline V gene data show CDR1 as SNHLY and CDR2 as FYNNEI. The CDR3 DNA is TGTGCCAGCAAGGGACAGGGGAACACTGAAGCTTTCTTT. Protein sequence: CASKGQGNTEAFF.

The V call is TRBV5-4, the J call TRBJ2-7; D remains unclear. The germline V gene has CDR1 SGHNT and CDR2 YYREEE (reference sequence). Trimming pared 0 bases from V and 2 bases from J, leaving 9 bases between. This CDR3 region has 14 residues. CDR3 protein: CASSLDPGTYEQYF. The CDR3 bases are TGTGCCAGCAGCTTGGATCCAGGAACCTACGAGCAGTACTTC.

Points on this clone: In the same sample, other DNA sequences code for this CDR3. The rearrangement uses TRBV6-1 and TRBJ1-1; D is ambiguous. CDR3 length: 12 residues. Germline-derived CDR1 and CDR2 are MNHNS and SASEGT. The V gene lost 1 base and the J gene lost 5 bases, with 5 bases spanning the gap. The CDR3 region has the DNA TGTGCCAGCAGTGAAGTCTTGACTGAAGCTTTCTTT. Encoded protein: CASSEVLTEAFF.

The chain recombines TRBV9 with TRBJ1-1; 7 bases agree with TRBD1. The CDR3 extends over 18 amino acids. Germline V gene data show CDR1 as SGDLS and CDR2 as YYNGEE. Unmatched junction bases numbered 13, after V lost 0 bases and J lost 2 bases. In DNA form, the CDR3 reads TGTGCCAGCAGCGTAGAACCTACAGGGGTTAGGGTAAACACTGAAGCTTTCTTT. As protein: CASSVEPTGVRVNTEAFF.